Here is one T cell receptor beta chain with its context. The antigen is undetermined. This specimen belongs to a study of regulatory T cells in long-lasting Graves disease. Study outcomes and limitations: Accuracy may have been reduced by the small sample size.

Time point denoted: newly diagnosed GD, antithyroid drugs for less than 3 months. RNA from PBMCs was the source of the TCR library. With iRepertoire HTBI primers and Arm-PCR of CDR3 regions, TCR beta libraries were built. TCRdb redid the calling of the multiplex PCR reads with MiXCR, one entry per CDR3 protein. The table includes roughly 510,000 distinct CDR3 sequences, about 16% detected once. The CDR3 has 16 residues. V shed 1 base and J shed 0 bases, with 11 bases lying between them. Per the germline V gene, CDR1 is SEHNR and CDR2 is FQNEAQ (reference sequence). This same sample was also taken into another study, of T cells in Graves' hyperthyroidism and ophthalmopathy. That report notes: RT-PCR in the first round (using the HTBI primer set) targeted the TCR CDR3. Ophthalmopathy stood apart from stable hyperthyroidism in a 13 V-J model. Ophthalmopathy was predicted by the model a median of approximately 6.6 months ahead of onset.

V gene TRBV7-9 combines with J gene TRBJ2-3; D call uncertain. This receptor was identified in a man aged 18 to 29 with Graves disease. The sequenced sample was peripheral blood mononuclear cells (PBMCs), obtained at new diagnosis, from a patient treated with antithyroid drugs. CDR3 amino acids: CASSLVHSASTDTQYF. In DNA, the CDR3 is TGTGCCAGCAGCTTAGTTCACAGTGCTAGCACAGATACGCAGTATTTT. The variable domain in full, completed from reference TRBV7-9 and TRBJ2-3, reads DTGVSQNPRHKITKRGQNVTFRCDPISEHNRLYWYRQTLGQGPEFLTYFQNEAQLEKSRLLSDRFSAERPKGSFSTLEIQRTEQGDSAMYLCASSLVHSASTDTQYFGPGTRLTVL.